This T cell receptor (beta chain) emerged from a study of shared clonotypes between healthy human individuals. Each cell subset's genomic DNA was divided evenly among several immunoSEQ plates. Sequencing was performed with immunoSEQ multiplex PCR; in TCRdb, only in-frame clones are kept and a portion is missing. This table holds over a million clones, about 96% found once. With V trimmed by 4 bases and J by 0 bases, 16 bases remained unmatched. CDR1 and CDR2 from the germline V gene are SGDLS and YYNGEE. The CDR3 has 19 residues. This sequence was found in a man between 25 and 39 years old in good health. Sequences were obtained from naive CD4+ T cells sorted from blood. Described subset: CD45RA+ positively selected. The chain is built from TRBV9 and TRBJ2-1, with 7 bases matching TRBD2. In DNA form, the CDR3 reads TGTGCCAGCAGCTTTCGTGAGGGACTACCCTTAACCTCCTACAATGAGCAGTTCTTC. It encodes CASSFREGLPLTSYNEQFF.